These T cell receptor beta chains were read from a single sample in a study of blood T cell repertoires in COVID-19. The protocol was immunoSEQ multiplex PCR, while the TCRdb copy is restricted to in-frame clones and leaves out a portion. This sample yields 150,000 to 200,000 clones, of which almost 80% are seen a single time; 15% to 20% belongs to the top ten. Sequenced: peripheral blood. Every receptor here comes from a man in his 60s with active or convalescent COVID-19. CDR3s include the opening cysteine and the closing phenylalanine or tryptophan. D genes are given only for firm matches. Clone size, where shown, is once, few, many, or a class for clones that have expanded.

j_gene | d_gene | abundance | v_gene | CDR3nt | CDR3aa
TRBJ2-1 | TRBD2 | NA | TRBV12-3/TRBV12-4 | TGTGCCAGCAGCCGGCTACTAGCGAATTTATTTTTCTTC | CASSRLLANLFFF
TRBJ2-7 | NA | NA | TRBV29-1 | TGCAGCGTTGAGCAGGCGTACGAGCAGTACTTC | CSVEQAYEQYF
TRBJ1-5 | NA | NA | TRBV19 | TGTGCCAGTAGTATAAACGGTCCTCAGCCCCAGCATTTT | CASSINGPQPQHF
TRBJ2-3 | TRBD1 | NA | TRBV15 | TGTGCCACCAGCAAGGGACAGGCCCATTCCACAGATACGCAGTATTTT | CATSKGQAHSTDTQYF
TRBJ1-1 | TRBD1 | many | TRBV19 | TGTGCCAGTAGTACTGGACAGGTGAACACTGAAGCTTTCTTT | CASSTGQVNTEAFF
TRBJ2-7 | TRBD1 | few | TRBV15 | TGTGCCACCAGAGTACAGGGGGTATGGGAGCAGTACTTC | CATRVQGVWEQYF
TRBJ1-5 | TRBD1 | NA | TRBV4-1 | TGCGCCAGCAGTAAGGGGGACAGGAACAATCAGCCCCAGCATTTT | CASSKGDRNNQPQHF
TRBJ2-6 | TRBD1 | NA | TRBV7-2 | TGTGCCAGCAGCTGGACAGGGTCCAATGGGGCCAACGTCCTGACTTTC | CASSWTGSNGANVLTF
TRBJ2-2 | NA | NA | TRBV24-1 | TGTGCCACCAGTGACACCGGGGCGAACACCGGGGAGCTGTTTTTT | CATSDTGANTGELFF
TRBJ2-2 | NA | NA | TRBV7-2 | TGTGCCAGCAGCCGGGGAGGGGGGGGCACCGGGGAGCTGTTTTTT | CASSRGGGGTGELFF
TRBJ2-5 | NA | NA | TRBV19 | TGTGCCAGTAGTTTGAGCTCGCCAAAAGAGACCCAGTACTTC | CASSLSSPKETQYF
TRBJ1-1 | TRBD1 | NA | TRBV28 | TGTGCCAGCAGGCTTGGGACAGGGGGAAGGATGACTGAAGCTTTCTTT | CASRLGTGGRMTEAFF
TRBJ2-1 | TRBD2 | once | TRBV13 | TGTGCCAGCACCCGACGGGCTAGCGGGTTTTACAATGAGCAGTTCTTC | CASTRRASGFYNEQFF
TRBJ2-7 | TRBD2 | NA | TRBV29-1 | TGCAGCGTTGAAGGTTTGACTAGCGGGAACTCCTACGAGCAGTACTTC | CSVEGLTSGNSYEQYF
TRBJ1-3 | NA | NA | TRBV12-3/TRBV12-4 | TGTGCCAGCAGTTATTCCTCCGGAAACACCATATATTTT | CASSYSSGNTIYF
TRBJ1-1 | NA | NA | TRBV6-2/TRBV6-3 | TGTGCCAGCAGTTACTATTTTGACACTGAGGCTTTCTTT | CASSYYFDTEAFF
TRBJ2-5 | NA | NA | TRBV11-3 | TGTGCCAGCAGCTTAGCAGGGGCAGAGACCCAGTACTTC | CASSLAGAETQYF
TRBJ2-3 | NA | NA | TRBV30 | TGTGCCTGGAAACTAGGCCCTAGCACAGATACGCAGTATTTT | CAWKLGPSTDTQYF
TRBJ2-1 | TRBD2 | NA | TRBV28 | TGTGCCAGCATTTCATTTAGCGGGGGTTCCTACAATGAGCAGTTCTTC | CASISFSGGSYNEQFF
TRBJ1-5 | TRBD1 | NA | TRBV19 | TGTGCCAGTAGCTTGGACAGGGACGTTTGGAATCAGCCCCAGCATTTT | CASSLDRDVWNQPQHF
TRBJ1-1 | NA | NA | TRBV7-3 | TGTGCCAGCAGCACCCCAGGCGCAGAAGCTTTCTTT | CASSTPGAEAFF
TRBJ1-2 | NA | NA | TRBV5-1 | TGCGCCAGCAGCGCCACCGGGCCTCGGGGTTATGGCTACACCTTC | CASSATGPRGYGYTF
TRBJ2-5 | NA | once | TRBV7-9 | TGTGCCAGCAGTTCCTGGGGCGGGGAACAAGAGACCCAGTACTTC | CASSSWGGEQETQYF
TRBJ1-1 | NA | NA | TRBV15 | TGTGCCACCAGCAGAGGGTCAGATCCCAGGGACACTGAAGCTTTCTTT | CATSRGSDPRDTEAFF
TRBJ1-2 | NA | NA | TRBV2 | TGTGCCAGCAGTGGGGCAGGTGGCTACACCTTC | CASSGAGGYTF
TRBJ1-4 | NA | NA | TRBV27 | TGTGCCAGCAGTTTAGCCCGAACTGGTAGTGAAAAACTGTTTTTT | CASSLARTGSEKLFF
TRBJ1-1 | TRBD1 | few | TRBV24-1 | TGTGCCACCAGTGATGCTCAGGGGGCCGGCACTGAAGCTTTCTTT | CATSDAQGAGTEAFF
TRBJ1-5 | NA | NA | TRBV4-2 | TGTGCCAGCAGCCCAGAGGGCCACAGCAATCAGCCCCAGCATTTT | CASSPEGHSNQPQHF
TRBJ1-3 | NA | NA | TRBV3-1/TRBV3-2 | TGTGCCAGCAGCCAAGTTGGTCGGGGAAACACCATATATTTT | CASSQVGRGNTIYF
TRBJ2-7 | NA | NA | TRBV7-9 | TGTGCCAGCAGCCTTCTCCGGGACTCCTCCTACGAGCAGTACTTC | CASSLLRDSSYEQYF